This record concerns one T cell receptor (beta chain) sequence. Authors' data handling: For nucleated cells, counts were estimated from reference gene primer amplification. Generated by immunoSEQ multiplex PCR, the TCRdb table keeps only in-frame clones and is missing some. That table supplies the V and J calls and clone size; D and trimming were determined from the DNA. The data contain 100,000 or so clones, approximately 90% of them singletons. This specimen comes from a study of blood T cell repertoires in COVID-19. On the study more broadly: Acute and convalescent COVID-19 specimens originated in the United States, Italy and Spain. Sources were T cells, B-cell-depleted T cells, or PBMCs; the material itself was cDNA or gDNA.

The sequencing input was peripheral blood. The receptor was derived from a man aged 55 to 70 with acute or convalescent COVID-19.

CDR3 nucleotide sequence: TGTGCCAGCAGCCCAGGGACAGGGGAGACCTACAATGAGCAGTTCTTC. Its protein product is CASSPGTGETYNEQFF. The rearrangement joins TRBV5-4 to TRBJ2-1; 10 nucleotides agree with TRBD1. The length of the CDR3 is 16 residues. Germline V lookup: CDR1 SGHNT, CDR2 YYREEE (reference sequence). Trimming took 4 bases from V and 2 from J; bases not matched to a gene: 6.